What follows describes a single T cell receptor (beta chain). Its antigen is still unknown. Assay: immunoSEQ multiplex PCR; the TCRdb copy retains only in-frame clones and omits some. The sample lists about 90,000 clones; 75% to 90% were seen once. These data come from a study of identifying expanded T cells in peripheral blood. Study observations and caveats: Approximately 1.1 clones differed between technical replicates, versus about 15 and 19 over time.

During the collection period, no donor immune events like infections were recorded. The CDR3 has 15 residues. The germline CDR1 and CDR2 sequences are LNHDA and SQIVND (reference sequence). V gave up 5 bases and J gave up 7 bases; unmatched junction bases: 12. The TCR originated in a person between 18 and 75 years old in good health. Sample: blood. The rearrangement joins TRBV19 to TRBJ1-2, with 8 bases that match TRBD1. In DNA form, the CDR3 reads TGTGCCAGTAGTCCACAGGGACAGGTTAAAAGTGGCTACACCTTC. It encodes CASSPQGQVKSGYTF.